This T cell receptor (beta chain) was captured in a study of CD8+CD57+ T cells in acquired aplastic anemia. At the level of the study: Mean DNA quantity obtained from sorted CD4+ and CD8+ cells was about 3.2 ug.

The table lists this clonotype with a count of one. Antigen: not known. According to the study, genomic DNA was the template for TCR beta VDJ and CDR3 profiling. TCRdb used MiXCR to reprocess the reads, holding one entry per CDR3 protein. This table has around 200,000 distinct CDR3 sequences, nearly 50% appearing once. The CDR3 contains 11 residues. The V gene's germline CDR1 is SEHNR and CDR2 FQNEAQ (reference sequence). The V and J ends lost 3 bases and 11 bases respectively, with 8 bases between them. Patients sequenced had flow cytometry evidence of CD8+CD57+ cell expansion. There was no therapy given to any patient before the blood sampling took place. Whole-study findings and limits: About 30 CD8+ CDR3 sequences occurred in both the patients and the controls. A significant difference in CD8+ Simpson's diversity between patients and controls was not found.

The sequenced sample consisted of sorted CD4+, CD8+, or CD8+CD57+ T cells (not recorded which) from PBMCs. The clonotype originates from a human donor with aplastic anemia. The J gene is TRBJ1-5, the V gene TRBV7-9; D unresolved. CDR3 residues: CASSFGETQHF. The CDR3 DNA reads as TGTGCCAGCAGCTTTGGAGAGACCCAGCATTTT.